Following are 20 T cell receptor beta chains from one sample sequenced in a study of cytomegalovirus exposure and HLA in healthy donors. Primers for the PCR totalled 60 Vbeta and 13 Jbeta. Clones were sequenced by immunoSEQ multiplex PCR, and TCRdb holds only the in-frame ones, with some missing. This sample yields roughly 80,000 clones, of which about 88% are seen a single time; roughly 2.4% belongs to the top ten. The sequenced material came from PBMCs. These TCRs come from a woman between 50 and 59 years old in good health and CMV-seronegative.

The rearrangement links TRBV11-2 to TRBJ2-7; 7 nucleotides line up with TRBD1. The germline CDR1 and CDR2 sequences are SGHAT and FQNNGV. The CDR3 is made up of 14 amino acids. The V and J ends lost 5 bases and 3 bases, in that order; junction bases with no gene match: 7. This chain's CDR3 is CASSRDRLNYEQYF. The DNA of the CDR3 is TGTGCCAGCAGCCGGGACAGATTGAACTACGAGCAGTACTTC.

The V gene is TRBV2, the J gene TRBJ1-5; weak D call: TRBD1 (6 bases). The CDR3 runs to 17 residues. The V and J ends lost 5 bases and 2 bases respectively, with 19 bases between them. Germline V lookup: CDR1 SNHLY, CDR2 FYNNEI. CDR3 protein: CASSQQAQGDGNQPQHF. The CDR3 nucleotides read TGTGCCAGCAGTCAACAAGCACAGGGTGATGGCAATCAGCCCCAGCATTTT.

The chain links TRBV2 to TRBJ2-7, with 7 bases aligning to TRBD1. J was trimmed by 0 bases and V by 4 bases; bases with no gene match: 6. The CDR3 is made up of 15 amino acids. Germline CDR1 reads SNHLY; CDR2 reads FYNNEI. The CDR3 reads CASSVNRGSSYEQYF. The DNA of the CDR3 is TGTGCCAGCAGTGTGAACAGGGGCAGCTCCTACGAGCAGTACTTC.

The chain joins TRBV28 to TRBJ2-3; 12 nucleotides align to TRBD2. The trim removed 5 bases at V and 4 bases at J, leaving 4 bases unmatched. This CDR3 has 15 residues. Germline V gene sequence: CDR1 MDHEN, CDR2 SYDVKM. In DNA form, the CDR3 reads TGTGCCAGCAGTCCTAGCGGGAGGGTACCAGATACGCAGTATTTT. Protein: CASSPSGRVPDTQYF.

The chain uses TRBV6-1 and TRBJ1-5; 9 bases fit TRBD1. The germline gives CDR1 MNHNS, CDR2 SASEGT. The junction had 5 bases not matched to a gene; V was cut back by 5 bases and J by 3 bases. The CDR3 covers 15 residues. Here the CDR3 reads CASSWDRVNNQPQHF. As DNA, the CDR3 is TGTGCCAGCAGTTGGGACAGGGTAAACAATCAGCCCCAGCATTTT.

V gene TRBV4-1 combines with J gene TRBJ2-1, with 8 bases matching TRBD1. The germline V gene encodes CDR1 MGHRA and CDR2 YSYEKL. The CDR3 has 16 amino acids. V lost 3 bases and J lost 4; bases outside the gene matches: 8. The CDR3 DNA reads TGCGCCAGCAGCCAGGAGCCGGGACAGGCGTACAATGAGCAGTTCTTC. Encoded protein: CASSQEPGQAYNEQFF.

Here the CDR3 DNA reads TGTGCCAGCAGTGAAGGGGCGTATAATTCACCCCTCCACTTT. Translating it yields CASSEGAYNSPLHF. The gene calls are TRBV25-1 and TRBJ1-6; perhaps TRBD1 as D (5 bases). Germline values: CDR1 MGHDK, CDR2 SYGVNS. Trimming removed 2 bases at V and 4 bases at J, with 6 bases between. There are 14 residues in the CDR3.

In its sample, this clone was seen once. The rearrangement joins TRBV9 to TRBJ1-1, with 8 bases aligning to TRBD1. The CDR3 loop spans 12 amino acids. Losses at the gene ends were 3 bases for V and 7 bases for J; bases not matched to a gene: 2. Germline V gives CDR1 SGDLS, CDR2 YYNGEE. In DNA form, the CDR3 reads TGTGCCAGCAGCGACAGGGGGGTTGAAGCTTTCTTT. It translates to CASSDRGVEAFF.

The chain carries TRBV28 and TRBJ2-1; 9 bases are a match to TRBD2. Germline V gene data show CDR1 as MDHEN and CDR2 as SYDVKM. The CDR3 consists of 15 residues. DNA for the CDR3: TGTGCGGGGCAGCCTAGCGGGACGGTTTACAATGAGCAGTTCTTC. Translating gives CAGQPSGTVYNEQFF.

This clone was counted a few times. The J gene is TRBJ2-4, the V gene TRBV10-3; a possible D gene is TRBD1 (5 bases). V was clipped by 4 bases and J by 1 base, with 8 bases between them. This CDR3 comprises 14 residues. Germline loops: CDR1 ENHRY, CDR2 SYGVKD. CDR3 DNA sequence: TGTGCCATCAGTGTGACAGCTGCCAAAAACATTCAGTACTTC. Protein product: CAISVTAAKNIQYF.

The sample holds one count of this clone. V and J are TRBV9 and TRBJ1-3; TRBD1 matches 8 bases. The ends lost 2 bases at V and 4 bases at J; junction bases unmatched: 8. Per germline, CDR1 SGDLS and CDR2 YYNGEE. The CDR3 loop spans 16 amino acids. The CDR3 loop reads CASSVGQGATGNTIYF. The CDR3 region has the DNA TGTGCCAGCAGCGTTGGGCAGGGGGCCACAGGAAACACCATATATTTT.

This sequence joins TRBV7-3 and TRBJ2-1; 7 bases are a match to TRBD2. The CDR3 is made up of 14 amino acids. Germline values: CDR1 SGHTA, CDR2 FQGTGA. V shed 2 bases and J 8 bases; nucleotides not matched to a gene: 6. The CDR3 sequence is CASSLSGGVDEQFF. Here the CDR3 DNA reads TGTGCCAGCAGCTTATCGGGGGGTGTAGATGAGCAGTTCTTC.

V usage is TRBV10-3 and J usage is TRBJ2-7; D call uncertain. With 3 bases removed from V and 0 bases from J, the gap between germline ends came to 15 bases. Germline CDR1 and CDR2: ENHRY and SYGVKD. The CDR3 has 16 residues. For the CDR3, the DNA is TGTGCCATCAGTGAAGATAGACTCACAAACTCCTACGAGCAGTACTTC. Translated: CAISEDRLTNSYEQYF.

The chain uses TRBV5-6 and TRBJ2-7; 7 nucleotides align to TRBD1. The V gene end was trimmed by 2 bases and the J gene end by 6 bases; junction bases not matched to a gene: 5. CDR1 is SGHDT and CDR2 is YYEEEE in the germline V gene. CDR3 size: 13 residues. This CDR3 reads CASSLHRGREQYF. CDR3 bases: TGTGCCAGCAGCTTACACAGGGGCCGCGAGCAGTACTTC.

The CDR3 protein is CASSFGQGREQYF. DNA for the CDR3: TGTGCCAGCAGCTTCGGACAGGGACGCGAGCAGTACTTC. The chain couples TRBV13 to TRBJ2-7, with 8 bases that match TRBD1. The germline gives CDR1 PRHDT, CDR2 FYEKMQ (reference sequence). J gave up 6 bases and V 3 bases, and 4 bases lay outside the gene matches. The CDR3 spans 13 residues.

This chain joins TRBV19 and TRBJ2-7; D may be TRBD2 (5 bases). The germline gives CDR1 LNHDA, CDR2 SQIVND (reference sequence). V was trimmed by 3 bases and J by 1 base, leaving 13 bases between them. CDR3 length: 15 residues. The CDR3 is CASSITGITSYEQYV. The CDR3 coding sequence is TGTGCCAGTAGTATTACCGGGATTACTTCCTACGAGCAGTACGTC.

CDR3 nucleotides: TGTGCCTGGAGTGTAGGGGGCGGGCATAATGAGCAGTTCTTC. Translated, it gives CAWSVGGGHNEQFF. The chain uses TRBV30 and TRBJ2-1, with 7 bases aligning to TRBD1. Germline CDR1 reads GTSNPN; CDR2 reads SVGIG (reference sequence). V lost 0 bases to trimming and J lost 7 bases; unmatched junction nucleotides: 6. CDR3 length: 14 amino acids.

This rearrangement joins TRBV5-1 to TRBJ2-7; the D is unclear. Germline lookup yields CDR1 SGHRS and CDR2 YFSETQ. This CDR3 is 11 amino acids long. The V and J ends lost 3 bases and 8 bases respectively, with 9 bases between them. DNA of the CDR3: TGCGCCAGCAGCTCCCCGGGTAAGCAGTACTTC. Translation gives CASSSPGKQYF.

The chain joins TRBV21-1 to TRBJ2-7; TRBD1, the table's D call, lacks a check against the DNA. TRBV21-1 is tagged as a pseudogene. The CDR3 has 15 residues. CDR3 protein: CASSNETGSSYEQYF. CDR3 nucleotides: TGTGCCAGCAGCAATGAGACAGGGAGCTCCTACGAGCAGTACTTC.

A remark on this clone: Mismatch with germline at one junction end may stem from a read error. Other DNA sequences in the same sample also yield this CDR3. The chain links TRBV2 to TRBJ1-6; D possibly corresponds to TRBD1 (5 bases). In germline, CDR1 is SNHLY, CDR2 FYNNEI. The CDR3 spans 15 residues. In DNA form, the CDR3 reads TGTGCCAGCAGTCCACAGGCGATGTATAATTCCCCCCTCCACTTT. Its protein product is CASSPQAMYNSPLHF.